This TCR beta chain was sequenced in a study of OX40 agonist ivuxolimab in advanced cancers. Notes on the research overall: Ivuxolimab, which targeted the costimulatory receptor OX40 (CD134), was an agonistic, fully human IgG2 monoclonal antibody. Three dose-escalation patients achieved partial responses, one with hepatocellular carcinoma and two with cutaneous melanoma. The dose-escalation cohort was 82.7% male with a mean age of roughly 60 years, ranging from roughly 23 to 90. Prior anti-PD-1, anti-PD-L1 or anti-CTLA-4 therapy was permitted, and less than 45% of dose-escalation patients had received checkpoint inhibitors. Intravenous ivuxolimab was administered to patients every 2 weeks at six dose levels: 0.01, 0.1, 0.3, 1.5, 3 and 10 mg/kg. Peripheral TCRbeta sequencing aimed to test whether ivuxolimab altered TCR sequence diversity and caused clonal T-cell expansion. Of the approximately 53 patients in dose escalation, 19 had hepatocellular carcinoma, some 15 had melanoma, 9 had renal cell carcinoma and 9 had head and neck cancer. The paper covers the monotherapy dose-escalation part of the phase I ivuxolimab trial, which included N ≈ 50 patients.

Patients with autoimmune disease history or receiving systemic immunosuppression were excluded from the trial. Peripheral blood for TCR sequencing was collected from all dose cohorts at baseline, on cycle 4 day 1, and on cycle 7 day 1. Samples were obtained from an open-label, multicenter, first-in-human phase I dose-escalation trial of ivuxolimab. Adults with locally advanced or metastatic melanoma, renal cell carcinoma, hepatocellular carcinoma or head and neck squamous cell carcinoma were enrolled in the trial. CD4+ and CD8+ T cells were sorted separately from peripheral blood before TCR sequencing. Study-wide findings and limitations: The antigen specificity of the peripheral T cells that underwent clonal expansion was not determined. In the 0.1-3.0 mg/kg groups, partial responders were among the patients with the lowest normalized peripheral clonal expansion, particularly in CD8+ T cells. Low levels of normalized T-cell clonal expansion were also seen in some patients who did not respond. At doses of 0.1 to 3.0 mg/kg, clonal expansion of both CD4+ and CD8+ T cells in blood was seen between baseline and week 6. On average, CD8+ T cells showed more expanded clones than CD4+ T cells after ivuxolimab.

The CDR3 runs 12 amino acids, cysteine and phenylalanine included. Of the read, only the CDR3 DNA is kept; its 36 bases are in frame from base 1. V is cut by 6 bases and J by 0 bases, and the space between the germline ends is 5 bases. The germline V gene (reference sequence) sets CDR1 to LNHDA and CDR2 to SQIVND. Genomic DNA was extracted from sorted cells for sequencing of the TCRbeta CDR3 region. The immunoSEQ Assay was used to sequence the TCRbeta CDR3 regions. This immuneACCESS table, as held by TCRdb, lists in-frame sequences with V and J called but not all clones. Of the missing ones, under half trace to an unresolved V gene in checked studies; the others have no known cause. The sample has tens of thousands of clones on record, 85% to 90% of them singletons. The biggest ten clones account for 0.4% to 0.55% of the sample. As concerns this clone: What antigen it recognizes has not been identified. Base qualities are missing; no much larger clone stands one base away.

Material: CD4+ or CD8+ T cells sorted from blood, obtained in a trial of the OX40 agonist ivuxolimab. The chain uses TRBV19 and TRBJ1-1; confidence is insufficient to name the D gene. The sequence came from an adult with an advanced solid tumor such as melanoma, head and neck, liver or kidney cancer. The nucleotide sequence reads as follows: TGTGCCAGTAGCGACCTGAACACTGAAGCTTTCTTT. Its protein reads: CASSDLNTEAFF.